This passage covers 8 T cell receptor beta chains from one sample sequenced in a study of cytomegalovirus exposure and HLA in healthy donors. PCR amplification relied on 60 Vbeta primers (plus 13 Jbeta primers). Profiled with immunoSEQ multiplex PCR; TCRdb holds only in-frame clones, not every one. The sample yields tens of thousands of clones, about 80% seen once. Sample: PBMCs. The origin of the receptors is a man aged 50-59 years in good health and CMV-seropositive.

This chain connects TRBV5-1 to TRBJ2-7; 9 nucleotides line up with TRBD1. In germline, CDR1 is SGHRS, CDR2 YFSETQ. Losses at the gene ends were 2 bases for V and 6 bases for J; bases not matched to a gene: 6. The CDR3 is made up of 14 amino acids. The CDR3 is CASSLGTGIPEQYF. As DNA, the CDR3 is TGCGCCAGCAGCTTAGGGACAGGGATCCCCGAGCAGTACTTC.

The chain joins TRBV28 to TRBJ1-2; possible D gene TRBD1, 5 bases. This CDR3 is 13 amino acids long. V was trimmed by 7 bases and J by 2 bases, leaving 11 bases between them. Germline-derived CDR1 and CDR2 are MDHEN and SYDVKM. The CDR3 nucleotides are TGTGCCAGCACCGTAAACAGGAACTATGGCTACACCTTC. Translated, it gives CASTVNRNYGYTF.

The CDR3 reads CASSIRTSGTDTQYF. The CDR3, as DNA: TGTGCCAGTAGTATAAGGACTAGCGGGACAGATACGCAGTATTTT. The rearrangement joins TRBV19 to TRBJ2-3; 11 bases fit TRBD2. Trimming at V came to 2 bases and at J to 3 bases, leaving 1 base not matched to a gene. The CDR3 totals 15 residues. Looked up from germline, CDR1 is LNHDA and CDR2 is SQIVND (reference sequence).

The genes are TRBV5-1 and TRBJ1-5; no clear D. The CDR3 totals 15 residues. Trimming removed 0 bases at V and 2 bases at J, with 9 bases between. CDR1 and CDR2 (germline): SGHRS, YFSETQ. As DNA, the CDR3 is TGCGCCAGCAGCTTGGGGGGAGATGGCAATCAGCCCCAGCATTTT. Its translation: CASSLGGDGNQPQHF.

This rearrangement joins TRBV19 to TRBJ1-2; a possible D gene is TRBD1 (5 bases). Trimming pared 10 bases from V and 2 bases from J, leaving 17 bases between. This CDR3 region has 14 residues. The germline V gene encodes CDR1 LNHDA and CDR2 SQIVND (reference sequence). CDR3 coding DNA: TGTGCCACCCGAACAGGTCCAGTCAACTATGGCTACACCTTC. This codes for CATRTGPVNYGYTF.

In DNA, the CDR3 is TGTGCCAGCAGCCGAAGCGACCCCACCGGGGAGCTGTTTTTT. Translating it yields CASSRSDPTGELFF. The V gene is TRBV11-2, the J gene TRBJ2-2; D remains unclear. This CDR3 region has 14 residues. Germline V CDR1 and CDR2: SGHAT, FQNNGV. Trimming cost V 5 bases and J 4 bases, with 11 bases left between them.

This clone is a singleton in its sample. The V call is TRBV4-3, the J call TRBJ1-2; D is unresolved. Germline V lookup: CDR1 LGHNA, CDR2 YSLEER. The CDR3 is 14 residues long. Between the trimmed V and J ends, which lost 0 bases and 2 bases, there was a span of 7 bases. The CDR3 bases are TGCGCCAGCAGCCAAGAACGGGGAAACTATGGCTACACCTTC. It specifies CASSQERGNYGYTF.

The chain recombines TRBV30 with TRBJ1-2; D may be TRBD1 (5 bases). Germline CDR1 GTSNPN, CDR2 SVGIG (reference sequence). The CDR3 loop spans 15 amino acids. Trimming pared 3 bases from V and 0 bases from J, leaving 14 bases between. The CDR3 DNA reads TGTGCCTGGAGAGCTTTGGGGCAGGCTAACTATGGCTACACCTTC. Protein product: CAWRALGQANYGYTF.